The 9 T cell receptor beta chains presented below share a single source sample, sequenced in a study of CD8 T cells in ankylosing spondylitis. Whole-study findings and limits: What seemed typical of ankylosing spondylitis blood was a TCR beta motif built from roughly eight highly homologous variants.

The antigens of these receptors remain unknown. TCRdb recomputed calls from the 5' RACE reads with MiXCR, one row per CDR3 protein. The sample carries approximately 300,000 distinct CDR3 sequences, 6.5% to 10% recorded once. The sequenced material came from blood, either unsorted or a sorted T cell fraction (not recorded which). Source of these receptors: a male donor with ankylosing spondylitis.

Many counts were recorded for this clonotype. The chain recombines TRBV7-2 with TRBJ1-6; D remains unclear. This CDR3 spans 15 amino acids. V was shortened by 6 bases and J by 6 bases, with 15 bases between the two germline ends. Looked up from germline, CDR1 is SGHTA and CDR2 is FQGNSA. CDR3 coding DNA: TGTGCCAGCAGTCAAAACGGGCAGTTTAATTCACCCCTCCACTTT. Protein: CASSQNGQFNSPLHF.

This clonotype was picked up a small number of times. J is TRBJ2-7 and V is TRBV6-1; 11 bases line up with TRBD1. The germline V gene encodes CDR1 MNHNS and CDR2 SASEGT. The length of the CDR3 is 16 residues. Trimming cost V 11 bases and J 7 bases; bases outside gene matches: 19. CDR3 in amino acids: CAGDRDRGEILREQYF. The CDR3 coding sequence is TGTGCCGGCGACCGGGACAGGGGGGAGATATTGAGGGAGCAGTACTTC.

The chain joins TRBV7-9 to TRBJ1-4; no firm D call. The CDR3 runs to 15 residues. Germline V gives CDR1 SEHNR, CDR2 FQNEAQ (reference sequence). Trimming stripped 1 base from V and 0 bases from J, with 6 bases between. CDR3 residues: CASSLGEATNEKLFF. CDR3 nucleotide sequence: TGTGCCAGCAGCTTAGGGGAAGCAACTAATGAAAAACTGTTTTTT.

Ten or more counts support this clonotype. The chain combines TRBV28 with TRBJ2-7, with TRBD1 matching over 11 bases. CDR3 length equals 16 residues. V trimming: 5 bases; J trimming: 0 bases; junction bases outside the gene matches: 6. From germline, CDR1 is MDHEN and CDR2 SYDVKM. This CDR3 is CASSTAGTGGSYEQYF. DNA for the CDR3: TGTGCCAGCAGTACAGCCGGGACAGGGGGCTCCTACGAGCAGTACTTC.

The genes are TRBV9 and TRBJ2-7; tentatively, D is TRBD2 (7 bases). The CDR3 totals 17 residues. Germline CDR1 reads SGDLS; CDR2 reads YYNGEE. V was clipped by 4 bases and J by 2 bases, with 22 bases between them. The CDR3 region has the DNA TGTGCCAGCAGCTCCCCGGGGGGATTACAGGGACCCTACGAGCAGTACTTC. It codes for CASSSPGGLQGPYEQYF.

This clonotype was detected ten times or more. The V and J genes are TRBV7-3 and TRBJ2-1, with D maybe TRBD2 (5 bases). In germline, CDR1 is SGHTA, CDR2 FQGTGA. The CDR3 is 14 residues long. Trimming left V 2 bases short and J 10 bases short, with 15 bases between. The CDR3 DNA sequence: TGTGCCAGCAGCTTATTAGGTAGCGCTCGGGAGCAGTTCTTC. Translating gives CASSLLGSAREQFF.

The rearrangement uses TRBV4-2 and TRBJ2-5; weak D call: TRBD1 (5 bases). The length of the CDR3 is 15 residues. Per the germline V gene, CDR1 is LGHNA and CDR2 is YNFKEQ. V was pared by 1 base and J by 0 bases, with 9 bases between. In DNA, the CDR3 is TGTGCCAGCAGCCAAGGTCTGACAGACCAAGAGACCCAGTACTTC. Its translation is CASSQGLTDQETQYF.

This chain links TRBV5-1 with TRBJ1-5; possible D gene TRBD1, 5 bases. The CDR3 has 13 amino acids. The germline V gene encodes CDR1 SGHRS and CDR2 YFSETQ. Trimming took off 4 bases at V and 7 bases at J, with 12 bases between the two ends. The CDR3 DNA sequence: TGCGCCAGCAGCCATACAGGATCCCAGCCCCAGCATTTT. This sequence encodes CASSHTGSQPQHF. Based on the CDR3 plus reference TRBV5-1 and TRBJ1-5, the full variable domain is KAGVTQTPRYLIKTRGQQVTLSCSPISGHRSVSWYQQTPGQGLQFLFEYFSETQRNKGNFPGRFSGRQFSNSRSEMNVSTLELGDSALYLCASSHTGSQPQHFGDGTRLSIL.

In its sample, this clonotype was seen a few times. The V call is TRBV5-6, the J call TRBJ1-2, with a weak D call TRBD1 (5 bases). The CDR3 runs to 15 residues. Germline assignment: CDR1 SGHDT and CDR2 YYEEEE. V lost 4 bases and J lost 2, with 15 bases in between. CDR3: CASSPQNDRNYGYTF. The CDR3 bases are TGTGCCAGCAGCCCTCAGAATGACAGAAACTATGGCTACACCTTC. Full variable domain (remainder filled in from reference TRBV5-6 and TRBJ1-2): DAGVTQSPTHLIKTRGQQVTLRCSPKSGHDTVSWYQQALGQGPQFIFQYYEEEERQRGNFPDRFSGHQFPNYSSELNVNALLLGDSALYLCASSPQNDRNYGYTFGSGTRLTVV.